This TCR beta chain originates from a study of Ad26.COV2.S vaccination and SARS-CoV-2 variants. Profiled with immunoSEQ multiplex PCR; TCRdb holds only in-frame clones, not every one. The data hold roughly 500,000 clones, with around nine tenths observed a single time. Regarding treatment: some 20 received Ad26.COV2.S at low or high dose, single or two shots; roughly five received placebo; per-sample allocation not given. Day 63 after the first injection of vaccine or placebo was the sampling time. This person who donated was an adult of 18-55 years in Boston. Study results and limitations: Spike-specific responses of CD8+ and CD4+ T cells were reported to display substantial breadth after vaccination.

With respect to this clone: Its antigen is undetermined.

The sequence derives from a person between 18 and 59 years old who received the Ad26.COV2.S COVID-19 vaccine or a placebo. Specimen: peripheral blood, collected in a trial of Ad26.COV2.S vaccine versus placebo.

The CDR3 nucleotides read TGTGCCAGCAGCCGGACTAGCGGCGATGAGCAGTTCTTC. It is translated as CASSRTSGDEQFF. The chain carries TRBV5-4 and TRBJ2-1, with 10 bases lining up with TRBD2. Germline V gives CDR1 SGHNT, CDR2 YYREEE (reference sequence). Trimming removed 4 bases from V and 8 bases from J; junction bases left unmatched: 3. This CDR3 has 13 residues. Full variable domain (missing parts from reference TRBV5-4 and TRBJ2-1): ETGVTQSPTHLIKTRGQQVTLRCSSQSGHNTVSWYQQALGQGPQFIFQYYREEENGRGNFPPRFSGLQFPNYSSELNVNALELDDSALYLCASSRTSGDEQFFGPGTRLTVL.